This note documents a single TCR beta chain sequence. The antigen remains undetermined. The sample is drawn from a study of lymphopenia after photon versus proton radiotherapy. Study outcomes and limitations: Post-nadir diversity loss with photons came from oligoclonal expansion, particularly CD8+ Temra cells. Authors raise, but do not show, better survival with proton therapy. Proton therapy kept repertoires fairly stable, unlike photons, which gained effector/memory cells. Larger post-nadir TCR diversity loss correlated inversely with survival in deceased patients.

Germline CDR1 and CDR2: MNHEY and SVGAGI. The CDR3 runs to 11 residues. V lost 6 bases and J lost 6, with 9 bases in between. Here immunoSEQ multiplex PCR was the method, and the copy in TCRdb shows in-frame clones only, minus some. The sample includes tens of thousands of clones, about 86% of them seen just once. The sample here was peripheral blood, taken from a patient treated with photon-based radiotherapy. The rearrangement joins TRBV6-5 to TRBJ2-7, with D maybe TRBD1 (6 bases). This clonotype was sampled from a man in his fifties or sixties with gastric cancer. The CDR3 nucleotides are TGTGCCAGCAGATTCAGGGGCGAGCAGTACTTC. Amino acids: CASRFRGEQYF.